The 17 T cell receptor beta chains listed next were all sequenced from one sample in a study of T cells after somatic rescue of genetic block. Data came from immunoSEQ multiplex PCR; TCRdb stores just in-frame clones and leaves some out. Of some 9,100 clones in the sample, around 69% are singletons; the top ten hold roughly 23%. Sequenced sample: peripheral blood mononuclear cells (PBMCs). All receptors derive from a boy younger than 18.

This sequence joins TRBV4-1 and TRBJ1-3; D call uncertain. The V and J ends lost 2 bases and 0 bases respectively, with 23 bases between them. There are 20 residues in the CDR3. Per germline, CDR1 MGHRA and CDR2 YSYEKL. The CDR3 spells CASSQMVHFGFPLSGNTIYF. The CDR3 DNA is TGCGCCAGCAGCCAAATGGTTCATTTCGGGTTCCCCCTCTCTGGAAACACCATATATTTT.

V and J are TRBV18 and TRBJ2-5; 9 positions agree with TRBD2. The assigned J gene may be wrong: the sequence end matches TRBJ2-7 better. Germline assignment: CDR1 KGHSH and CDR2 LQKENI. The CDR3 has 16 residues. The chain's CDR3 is CASSQAGGGESYEQYF. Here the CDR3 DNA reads TGTGCCAGCTCACAGGCGGGGGGGGGCGAATCCTACGAGCAGTACTTC.

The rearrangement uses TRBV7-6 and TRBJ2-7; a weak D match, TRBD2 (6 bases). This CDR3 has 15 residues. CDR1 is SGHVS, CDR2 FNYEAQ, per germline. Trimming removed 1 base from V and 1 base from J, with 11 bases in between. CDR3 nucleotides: TGTGCCAGCAGCTTAGTGCAGGACTATTCCTACGAGCAGTACTTC. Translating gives CASSLVQDYSYEQYF.

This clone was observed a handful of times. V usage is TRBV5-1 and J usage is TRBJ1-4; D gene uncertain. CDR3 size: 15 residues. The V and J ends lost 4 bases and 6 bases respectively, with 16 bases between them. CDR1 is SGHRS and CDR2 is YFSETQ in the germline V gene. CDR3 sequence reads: CASSIRSLRDEKLFF. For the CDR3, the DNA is TGCGCCAGCAGCATAAGGTCTCTGAGAGATGAAAAACTGTTTTTT.

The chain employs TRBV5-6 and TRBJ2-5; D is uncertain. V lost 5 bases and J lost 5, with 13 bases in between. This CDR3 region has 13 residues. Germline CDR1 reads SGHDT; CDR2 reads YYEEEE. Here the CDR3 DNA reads TGTGCCAGCAGTTTCGGATGGGCGGAGACCCAGTACTTC. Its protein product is CASSFGWAETQYF.

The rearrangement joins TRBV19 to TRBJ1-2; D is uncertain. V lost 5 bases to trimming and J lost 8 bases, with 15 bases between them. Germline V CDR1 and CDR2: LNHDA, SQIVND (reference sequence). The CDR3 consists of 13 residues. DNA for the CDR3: TGTGCCAGTAGTCAACAGAGCCTGGGAGGCTACACCTTC. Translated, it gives CASSQQSLGGYTF.

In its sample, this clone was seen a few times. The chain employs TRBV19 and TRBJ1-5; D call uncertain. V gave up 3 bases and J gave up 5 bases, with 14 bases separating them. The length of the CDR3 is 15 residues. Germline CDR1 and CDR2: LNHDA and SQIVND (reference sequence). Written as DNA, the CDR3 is TGTGCCAGTAGTATGGTTCTAGAGGTTTATCAGCCCCAGCATTTT. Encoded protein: CASSMVLEVYQPQHF.

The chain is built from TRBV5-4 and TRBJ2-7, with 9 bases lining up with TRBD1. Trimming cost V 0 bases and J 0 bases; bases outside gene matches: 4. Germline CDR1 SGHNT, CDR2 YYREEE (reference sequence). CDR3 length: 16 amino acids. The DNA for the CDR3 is TGTGCCAGCAGCTTGGCTGGGACAGGGTACTCCTACGAGCAGTACTTC. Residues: CASSLAGTGYSYEQYF. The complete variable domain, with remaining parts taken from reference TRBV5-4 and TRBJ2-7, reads ETGVTQSPTHLIKTRGQQVTLRCSSQSGHNTVSWYQQALGQGPQFIFQYYREEENGRGNFPPRFSGLQFPNYSSELNVNALELDDSALYLCASSLAGTGYSYEQYFGPGTRLTVT.

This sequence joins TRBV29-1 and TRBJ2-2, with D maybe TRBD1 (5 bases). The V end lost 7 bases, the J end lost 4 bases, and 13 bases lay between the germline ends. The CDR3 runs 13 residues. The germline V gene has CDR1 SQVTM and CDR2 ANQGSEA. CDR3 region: CSAPGSGTGELFF. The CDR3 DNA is TGCAGCGCCCCAGGGTCAGGCACCGGGGAGCTGTTTTTT.

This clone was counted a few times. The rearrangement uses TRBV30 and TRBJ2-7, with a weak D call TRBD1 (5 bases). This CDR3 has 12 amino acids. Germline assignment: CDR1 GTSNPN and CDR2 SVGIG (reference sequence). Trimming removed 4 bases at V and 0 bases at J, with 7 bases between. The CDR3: CAWIDSSYEQYF. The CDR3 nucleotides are TGTGCCTGGATTGACAGCTCCTACGAGCAGTACTTC.

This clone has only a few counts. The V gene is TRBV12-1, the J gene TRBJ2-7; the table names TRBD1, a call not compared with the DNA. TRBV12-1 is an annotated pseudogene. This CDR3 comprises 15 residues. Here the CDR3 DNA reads TGTGCCAGCAGCTTTGCCGACAGGGGGAACTACGAGCAGTACTTC. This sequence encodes CASSFADRGNYEQYF.

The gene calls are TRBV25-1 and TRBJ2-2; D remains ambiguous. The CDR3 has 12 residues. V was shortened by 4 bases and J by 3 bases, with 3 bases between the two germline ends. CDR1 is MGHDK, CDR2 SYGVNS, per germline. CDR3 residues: CASSVHTGELFF. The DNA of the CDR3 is TGTGCCAGCAGTGTACACACCGGGGAGCTGTTTTTT.

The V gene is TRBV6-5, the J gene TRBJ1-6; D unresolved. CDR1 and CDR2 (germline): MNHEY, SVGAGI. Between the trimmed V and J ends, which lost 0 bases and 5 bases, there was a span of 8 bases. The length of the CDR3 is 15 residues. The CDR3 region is CASSYSNRNNSPLHF. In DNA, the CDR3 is TGTGCCAGCAGTTACTCGAACAGAAATAATTCACCCCTCCACTTT.

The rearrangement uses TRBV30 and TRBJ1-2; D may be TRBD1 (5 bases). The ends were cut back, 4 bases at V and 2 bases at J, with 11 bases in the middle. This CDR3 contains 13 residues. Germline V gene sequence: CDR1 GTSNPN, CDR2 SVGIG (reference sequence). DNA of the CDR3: TGTGCCTGGAAGGGGATAGGGAACTATGGCTACACCTTC. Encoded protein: CAWKGIGNYGYTF.

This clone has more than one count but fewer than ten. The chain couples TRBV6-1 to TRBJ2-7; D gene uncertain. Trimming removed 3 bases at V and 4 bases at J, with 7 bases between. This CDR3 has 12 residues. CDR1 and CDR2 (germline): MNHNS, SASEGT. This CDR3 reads CASSDLGYEQYF. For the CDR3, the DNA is TGTGCCAGCAGTGACTTAGGGTACGAGCAGTACTTC.

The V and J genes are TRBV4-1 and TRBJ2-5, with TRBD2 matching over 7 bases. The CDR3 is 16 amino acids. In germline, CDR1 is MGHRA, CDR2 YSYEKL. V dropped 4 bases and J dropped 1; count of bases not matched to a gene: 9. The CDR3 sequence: CASSPGSGRAQETQYF. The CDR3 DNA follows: TGCGCCAGCAGCCCCGGTAGTGGGAGGGCCCAAGAGACCCAGTACTTC.

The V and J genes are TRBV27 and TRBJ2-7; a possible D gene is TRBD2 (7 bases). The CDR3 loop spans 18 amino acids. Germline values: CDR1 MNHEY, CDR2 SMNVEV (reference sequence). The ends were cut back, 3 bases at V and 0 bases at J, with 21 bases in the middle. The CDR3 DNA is TGTGCCAGCAGTTTTGGCCCGGGAAGGGGGGGCAGCTCCTACGAGCAGTACTTC. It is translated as CASSFGPGRGGSSYEQYF.